This T cell receptor (beta chain) was profiled in a study of cytomegalovirus exposure and HLA in healthy donors. The primer mix had 60 Vbeta and 13 Jbeta primers. Sequencing was performed with immunoSEQ multiplex PCR; in TCRdb, only in-frame clones are kept and a portion is missing. The sample lists 150,000 to 200,000 clones, around three quarters occurring once. CDR3 length equals 16 residues. The junction had 11 bases not matched to a gene; V was cut back by 6 bases and J by 2 bases. Germline V CDR1 and CDR2: MNHEY, SMNVEV (reference sequence). The TCR comes from a woman between 35 and 50 years old in good health and CMV-seronegative. The sequencing input was PBMCs. V and J are TRBV27 and TRBJ2-3, with TRBD1 matching over 7 bases. The CDR3 bases are TGTGCCAGCAGCAACCCCCGACAGGGCCCCACAGATACGCAGTATTTT. This gives the protein CASSNPRQGPTDTQYF.